These T cell receptor beta chains were read from a single sample in a study of T cells in narcolepsy. This table comes from immunoSEQ multiplex PCR, and its TCRdb copy is limited to in-frame clones, with some not included. This sample carries tens of thousands of clones, about four fifths of them seen once, and the ten largest clones take 5% to 8.5%. Sequenced sample: memory (CD45RA-) CD4+ T cells from blood. Receptors were obtained from a human donor in good health. Each CDR3 is given with its conserved first and last residue.

TRBJ2-1	TRBV21-1	CASSKPGQGGLYNEQFF
TRBJ1-1	TRBV5-1	CASSLGRGGNTEAFF
TRBJ1-5	TRBV28	CASSFGVQDFQPQHF
TRBJ2-3	TRBV5-1	CASSLGTSGPTDTQYF
TRBJ2-7	TRBV2	CASRGRWYEQYF
TRBJ2-7	TRBV4-3	CASSRADIPYEQYF
TRBJ2-3	TRBV7-2	CASSSLAPRGTDTQYF
TRBJ1-1	TRBV6-5	CASSPRDKNTEAFF
TRBJ2-5	TRBV7-2	CASSQGGGNSDGQYF
TRBJ1-1	TRBV9	CASSEGSGVLNTEAFF
TRBJ1-2	TRBV5-1	CASRPIGDLYGYTF
TRBJ2-2	TRBV18	CASSPQREGTGELFF
TRBJ2-4	TRBV18	CASSPIAGDIIQYF
TRBJ1-2	TRBV11-3	CASSLDGYGYTF
TRBJ1-3	TRBV11-1	CASSRWLDTIYF
TRBJ2-3	TRBV5-6	CASSLEVTLYTDTQYF
TRBJ1-6	TRBV19	CASTALTGYNSPLHF
TRBJ2-7	TRBV6-6	CASRETGSDVLQYF
TRBJ2-3	TRBV29-1	CSVRNTGDTQYF
TRBJ2-7	TRBV7-3	CASRLTGTYEQYF
TRBJ2-3	TRBV7-7	CASSRGTGAPGRTDTQYF
TRBJ2-1	TRBV7-8	CASSYLAALSYNEQFF
TRBJ1-1	TRBV7-9	CASSPRRANTEAFF
TRBJ2-7	TRBV5-4	CASSLGLAATYEQYF
TRBJ2-7	TRBV7-8	CASSRQTSYEQYF
TRBJ2-3	TRBV4-2	CASSQAGALSTDTQYF
TRBJ2-3	TRBV5-4	CASSLLQALTDTQYF
TRBJ1-4	TRBV11-2	CASSLGSATNEKLFF
TRBJ2-7	TRBV4-1	CASSRTGAATYEQYF
TRBJ2-4	TRBV28	CASRRTGGNLAGANHKNIQYF
TRBJ2-1	TRBV10-3	CAASGAGLNEQFF
TRBJ1-3	TRBV9	CASSAGYQGNTIYF
TRBJ1-1	TRBV18	CASSPSYQRVGAFF
TRBJ1-5	TRBV6-1	CASSTWDGSQPQHF
TRBJ2-1	TRBV19	CASSSLGRPEQFF
TRBJ2-5	TRBV28	CASGQLQETQYF
TRBJ2-1	TRBV9	CASSVEINGWDEQFF
TRBJ2-5	TRBV10-1	CATLPRSFETQYF
TRBJ2-3	TRBV11-3	CASSFRDPDTQYF
TRBJ2-1	TRBV4-1	CASSQLRGQGDNEQFF
TRBJ2-1	TRBV7-9	CASTPPGQAYNEQFF
TRBJ2-7	TRBV18	CANSSGSGQSSYEQYF
TRBJ2-1	TRBV19	CASSLANSGNEQFF
TRBJ1-1	TRBV2	CASMPDWNTEAFF
TRBJ1-4	TRBV7-2	CASSGGSSIGINEKLFF